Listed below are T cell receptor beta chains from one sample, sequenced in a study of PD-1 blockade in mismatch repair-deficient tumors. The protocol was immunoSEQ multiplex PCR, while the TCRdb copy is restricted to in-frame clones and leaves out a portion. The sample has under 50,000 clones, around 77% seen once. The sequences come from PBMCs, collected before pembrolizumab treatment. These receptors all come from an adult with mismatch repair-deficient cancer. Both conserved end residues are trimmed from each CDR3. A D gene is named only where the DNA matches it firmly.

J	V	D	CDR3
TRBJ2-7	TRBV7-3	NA	ASSQNRDSYEQY
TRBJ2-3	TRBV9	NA	ASSALADTQY
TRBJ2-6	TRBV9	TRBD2	ASSVSLAGAGANVLT
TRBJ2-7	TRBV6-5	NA	ASSYSTAPYEQY
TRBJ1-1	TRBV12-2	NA	ASRLIYRIPNTEAF
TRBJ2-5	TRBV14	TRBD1	ASNRYGQGVETQY
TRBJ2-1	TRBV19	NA	ASSIMWGLKLANEQF
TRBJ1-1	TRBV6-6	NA	ASRGHSNTEAF
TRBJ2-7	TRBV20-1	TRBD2	SAGGRHEQY
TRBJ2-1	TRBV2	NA	ASSDSQGTEQF
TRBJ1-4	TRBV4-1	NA	ASSQAGVGSEKLF
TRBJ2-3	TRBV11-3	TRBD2	ASSLGGSSGPADTQY
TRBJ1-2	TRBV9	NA	ASTSNLNYGYT
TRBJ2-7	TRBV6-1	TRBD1	ASREGQAHSYEQY
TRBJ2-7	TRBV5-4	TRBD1	ASSPGQVTYEQY
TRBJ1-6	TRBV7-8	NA	ASILTGDYNSPLH
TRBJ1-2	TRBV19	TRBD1	ASSRDRLAVYT
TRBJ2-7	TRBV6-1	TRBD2	ASSEIHGRASGEQY
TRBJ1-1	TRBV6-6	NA	ASSYASTEAF
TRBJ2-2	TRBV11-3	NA	ASSASGTARVRTGELF
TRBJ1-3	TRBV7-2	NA	ASSLGRSGNTIY
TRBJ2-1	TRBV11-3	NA	ASSLVLNEQF
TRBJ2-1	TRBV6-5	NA	ASSYSLVGASSEQF
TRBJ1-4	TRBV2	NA	ASSATVTNEKLF
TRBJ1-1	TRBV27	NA	ASRRNTEAF
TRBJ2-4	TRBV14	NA	ASSHGTPRRNIQY
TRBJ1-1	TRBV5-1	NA	ASSQRDGIYTEAF